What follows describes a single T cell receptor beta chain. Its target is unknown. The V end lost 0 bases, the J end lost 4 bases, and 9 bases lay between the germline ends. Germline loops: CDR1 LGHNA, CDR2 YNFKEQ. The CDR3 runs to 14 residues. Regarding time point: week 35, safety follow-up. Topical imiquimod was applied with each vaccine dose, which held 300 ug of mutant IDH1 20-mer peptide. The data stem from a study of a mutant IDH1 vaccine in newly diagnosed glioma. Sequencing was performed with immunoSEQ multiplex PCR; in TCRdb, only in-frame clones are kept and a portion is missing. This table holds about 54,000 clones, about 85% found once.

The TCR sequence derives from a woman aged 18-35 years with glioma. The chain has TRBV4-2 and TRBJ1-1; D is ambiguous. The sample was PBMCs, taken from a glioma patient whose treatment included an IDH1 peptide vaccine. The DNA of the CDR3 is TGTGCCAGCAGCCAAGAAGCTGGGAGCACTGAAGCTTTCTTT. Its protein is CASSQEAGSTEAFF.